Presented here are 6 T cell receptor beta chains from one specimen sequenced in a study of blood T cell repertoires in COVID-19. Clones were sequenced by immunoSEQ multiplex PCR, and TCRdb holds only the in-frame ones, with some missing. This sample yields about 120,000 clones, of which around 76% are seen a single time; about 2.5% belongs to the top ten. Input material: peripheral blood. The receptors were gathered from a man between 65 and 85 years old with acute or convalescent COVID-19.

V gene TRBV2 combines with J gene TRBJ2-1; D gene unclear. The CDR3 totals 14 residues. Trimming took 4 bases from V and 8 from J, leaving 15 bases between them. Germline V CDR1 and CDR2: SNHLY, FYNNEI. This CDR3 is CASSVGPLQDEQFF. The CDR3 nucleotides read TGTGCCAGCAGTGTGGGCCCCCTTCAGGATGAGCAGTTCTTC.

This chain links TRBV4-3 with TRBJ2-1; TRBD2 aligns across 11 bases. This CDR3 has 17 amino acids. J lost 5 bases, V lost 0 bases, and 6 bases had no gene match. CDR1 is LGHNA, CDR2 YSLEER, per germline. DNA for the CDR3: TGCGCCAGCAGCCAAGATCCCCTAGCGGGGGGAAACAATGAGCAGTTCTTC. Its protein is CASSQDPLAGGNNEQFF.

This chain connects TRBV6-5 to TRBJ2-6, with D maybe TRBD2 (6 bases). V was trimmed by 6 bases and J by 0 bases, leaving 9 bases between them. The CDR3 is 15 residues long. Germline CDR1 reads MNHEY; CDR2 reads SVGAGI. Written as DNA, the CDR3 is TGTGCCAGCAGCCTCGGGAGCTCTGGGGCCAACGTCCTGACTTTC. It is translated as CASSLGSSGANVLTF.

This sequence joins TRBV11-3 and TRBJ2-2, with a possible D match to TRBD2 (5 bases). The germline V gene encodes CDR1 SGHNT and CDR2 YENEEA. V was shortened by 4 bases and J by 6 bases, with 9 bases between the two germline ends. This CDR3 contains 13 residues. The CDR3 bases are TGTGCCAGCAGCTCCGCTAGCCCCGGGGAGCTGTTTTTT. Protein product: CASSSASPGELFF.

V is TRBV5-4 and J is TRBJ1-3, with TRBD1 matching over 9 bases. The CDR3 has 17 amino acids. Trimming at V came to 4 bases and at J to 2 bases, leaving 10 bases not matched to a gene. The germline V gene has CDR1 SGHNT and CDR2 YYREEE (reference sequence). The CDR3 coding sequence is TGTGCCAGCAGCCCCAGCCTAACAGGGGGCGCTGGAAACACCATATATTTT. It encodes CASSPSLTGGAGNTIYF.

The chain has TRBV12-3 or TRBV12-4 and TRBJ1-6; D gene uncertain. The CDR3 is made up of 13 amino acids. The V end was cut by 1 base, the J end by 8 bases, with 6 bases between. The CDR3 region is CASSLGRDSPLHF. Written as DNA, the CDR3 is TGTGCCAGCAGTTTAGGACGGGATTCACCCCTCCACTTT.